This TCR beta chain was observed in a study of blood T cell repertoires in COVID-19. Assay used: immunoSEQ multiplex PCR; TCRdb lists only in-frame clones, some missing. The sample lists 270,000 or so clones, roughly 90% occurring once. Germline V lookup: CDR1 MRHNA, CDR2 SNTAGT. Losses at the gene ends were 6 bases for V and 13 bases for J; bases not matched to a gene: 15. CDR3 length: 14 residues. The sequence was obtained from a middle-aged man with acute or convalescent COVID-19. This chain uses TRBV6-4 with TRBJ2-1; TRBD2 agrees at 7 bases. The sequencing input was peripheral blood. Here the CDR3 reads CASRGGNSGTPQFF. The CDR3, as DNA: TGTGCCAGCAGGGGCGGGAACAGCGGGACCCCCCAGTTCTTC.